This paragraph covers one T cell receptor (beta chain) sequence. This clonotype was detected only a few times. It lacks a known antigen. No quality values exist for individual bases; no much larger clone is one base distant. Every donor in the study was a healthy Caucasian. Three pairs of female monozygotic twins, all aged roughly 18 to 29 years, made up the twin cohort. Positive isolation kits from Invitrogen were used to isolate the CD4+ and CD8+ T cell populations. The protocol used for the library was 5' RACE. Data came from an Illumina HiSeq 2000. A universal primer binding site was added through template switching, and the final cDNA carried a unique molecular identifier so that TCR cDNA molecules could be counted accurately. Specific primers in the conserved constant-segment region were used to synthesize first-strand cDNA for the TCR alpha and beta chains. To control for contamination, every cDNA library was double barcoded, receiving both a SMART-Mk sample barcode and Illumina barcodes. Two successive PCR steps introduced TruSeq adapter sequences along with Illumina sample barcodes. The Illumina HiSeq platform was used with custom primers to sequence TCR alpha and beta cDNA libraries. The authors processed their data as follows. Unique molecular identifiers were extracted from raw reads with MiGEC, and CDR3 positions were determined with MiXCR. Recombination models were inferred per individual with the repgenHMM and IGoR tools using an EM algorithm. The analysis of shared clonotypes was done with the tcR package in R, with sharing normalized by the product of cloneset sizes. To study raw recombination without the effects of thymic and clonal selection, out-of-frame nonproductive sequences were analyzed. TCRdb reprocessed the public reads (quality trimming at Q25 with fastp, clone calling with MiXCR) and kept in-frame beta chains. A single entry per CDR3 protein holds the most common genes and DNA from its merged rows. TCRdb, rather than the study authors, made the V and J calls. The sample contains roughly 190,000 distinct CDR3 sequences, approximately 15% of them found a single time. Of the sample, over 35% falls within the top ten clones.

The sample comes from a study of identical twins (dated by TCRdb to 2015 to 2016). Regarding the study in general: To test whether fetal clonotypes persist, this study deep-sequenced TCR alpha and beta repertoires from monozygotic twins, from unrelated adults of various ages, and from cord blood. To rule out contamination, replicate twin experiments were performed at different times with different library preparation protocols. The study at large found these results: Out-of-frame TCR alpha sharing in monozygotic twins was systematically underestimated by recombination models, whereas sharing between unrelated individuals was in agreement with the recombination models. Fewer insertions were carried by abundant cord blood beta clonotypes; a weaker similar trend was observed in young adult naive repertoires, while no such trend was observed in memory repertoires. Invariant T cells such as MAIT and iNKT could partly confound zero-insertion analyses, though diverse VJ usage argued against this for most clonotypes. Because the same donors could not be followed over many years, the conclusions relied on cross-sectional statistical analysis. A weaker excess of twin sharing was found in beta out-of-frame sequences because the signal-to-noise ratio was lowered by fewer shared sequences. Compared with coincidental sharing between unrelated individuals, out-of-frame TCR alpha sequences shared between twins had an excess of sequences with low generation probability.

The germline V gene encodes CDR1 MGHRA and CDR2 YSYEKL. Trimming at the junction amounts to 1 base on V and 8 bases on J, and the germline ends lie 12 bases apart. Including the terminal cysteine and phenylalanine, the CDR3 comprises 14 residues. Just CDR3 DNA is preserved here, 42 bases in frame from base 1. This sample was shared with a second study, whose subject was T cells expressing NK-cell markers. That second publication adds: Three sorted T-cell subsets (CD3+CD56+NKG2C+, CD3+CD56+NKG2C- and CD3+CD56-NKG2C+) from about 8 donors had their TCR beta-chain repertoires profiled. Among the eight sequenced donors, only one was HCMV-seronegative, while the other seven were HCMV-seropositive. In several experiments an anti-gammadeltaTCR antibody was added to restrict sorting to alphabetaTCR-expressing T cells. In more than five donors, the dominant CD3+CD56+NKG2C+ clonotypes were found to rank among the top 10 CD8+ clonotypes and to make up about 1.0-7.5% of CD8+ T cells. Those dominant clonotypes were again the most abundant among CD3+CD56-NKG2C+ cells in a handful of donors, at about 28.3-60.1%. It remained unclear whether the expanded NKG2C-expressing T cell clones were specific for HCMV antigens. The study sequenced eight donors, all healthy volunteers chosen at random: three men and five women. HCMV-specific IgG was detected in serum with a commercial ELISA kit to determine HCMV serostatus. MIGEC handled demultiplexing of the reads and grouping by UMI, while MiTCR was used to assemble and quantify clonotypes. To exclude erroneous sequences, only TCR cDNA sequences supported by at least two reads were retained. The tcR package was used for downstream repertoire analysis, with clonotypes matched between fractions based on CDR3 nucleotide sequence plus V segment. VDJmatch was used to annotate antigen specificity against VDJdb, with one amino acid substitution allowed in CDR3.

This receptor was taken from a woman aged 18-35 years in good health. The rearrangement combines TRBV4-1 with TRBJ1-3; no D gene can be assigned with confidence. Sample: CD8+ T cells sorted from blood. The DNA sequence is given as TGCGCCAGCAGCCAAGGTTTGGCGCTCGACACCATATATTTT. Its protein is CASSQGLALDTIYF.